Sequencing of this T cell receptor (beta chain) was carried out in a study of OX40 agonist ivuxolimab in advanced cancers. At the level of the study: The treatment was a fully human IgG2 OX40 agonist, ivuxolimab. Subjects had a mean age of roughly 57 years, with a range of 23 to 79; just over 80% were male. A diagnosis of hepatocellular carcinoma, melanoma, renal cell or head and neck cancer was present in dose-escalation patients.

Germline assignment: CDR1 SGHRS and CDR2 YFSETQ. V dropped 5 bases and J dropped 4 bases, with 4 bases sitting between them. This CDR3 has 11 amino acids. Assay used: immunoSEQ multiplex PCR; TCRdb lists only in-frame clones, some missing. Of tens of thousands of clones in the sample, about 83% are singletons; the top ten hold roughly 25%. The sequenced sample was CD4+ or CD8+ T cells sorted from blood, obtained in a trial of the OX40 agonist ivuxolimab. The V and J genes are TRBV5-1 and TRBJ2-1; D unresolved. This clonotype originated in an adult with an advanced solid tumor such as melanoma, head and neck, liver or kidney cancer. The CDR3 protein is CASRVYNEQFF. DNA for the CDR3: TGCGCCAGCAGGGTATACAATGAGCAGTTCTTC. The full variable domain, rest sourced from reference TRBV5-1 and TRBJ2-1, is KAGVTQTPRYLIKTRGQQVTLSCSPISGHRSVSWYQQTPGQGLQFLFEYFSETQRNKGNFPGRFSGRQFSNSRSEMNVSTLELGDSALYLCASRVYNEQFFGPGTRLTVL.